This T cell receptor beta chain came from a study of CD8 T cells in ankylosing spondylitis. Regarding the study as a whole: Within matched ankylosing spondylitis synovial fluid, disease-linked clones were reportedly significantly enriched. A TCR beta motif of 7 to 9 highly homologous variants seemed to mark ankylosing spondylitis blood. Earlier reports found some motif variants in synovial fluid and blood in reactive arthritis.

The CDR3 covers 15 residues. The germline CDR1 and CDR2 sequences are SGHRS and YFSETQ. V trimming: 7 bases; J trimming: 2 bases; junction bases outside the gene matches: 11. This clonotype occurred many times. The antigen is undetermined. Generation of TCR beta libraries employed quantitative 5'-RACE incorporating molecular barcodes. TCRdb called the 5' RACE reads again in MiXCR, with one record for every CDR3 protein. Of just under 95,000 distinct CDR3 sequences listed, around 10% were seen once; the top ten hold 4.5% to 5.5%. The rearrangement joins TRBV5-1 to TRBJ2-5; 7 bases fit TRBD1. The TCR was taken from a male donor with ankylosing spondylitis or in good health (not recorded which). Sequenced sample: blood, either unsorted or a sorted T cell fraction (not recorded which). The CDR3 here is CASSPYRDSQETQYF. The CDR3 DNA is TGCGCCAGCTCACCGTACCGGGACAGTCAAGAGACCCAGTACTTC.